This T cell receptor beta chain was sequenced in a study of blood T cell repertoires in COVID-19. The CDR3 is 17 residues long. Germline lookup yields CDR1 SGHRS and CDR2 YFSETQ. The V segment lost 0 bases and the J segment 0 bases; nucleotides outside the gene matches: 5. Some clones are missing from TCRdb's copy, which holds only in-frame ones; the method was immunoSEQ multiplex PCR. The sample lists around 170,000 clones, 60% to 80% seen once, with about an eighth in the top ten. This receptor was identified in a man aged 55 to 70 who had been exposed to COVID-19. The genes are TRBV5-1 and TRBJ2-1; 8 bases align to TRBD2. Material for sequencing was PBMCs or T cells enriched from blood (not recorded which). The CDR3 reads CASSLANSGSSYNEQFF. CDR3 nucleotide sequence: TGCGCCAGCAGCTTGGCCAACAGCGGGAGCTCCTACAATGAGCAGTTCTTC.